These 26 T cell receptor beta chains originate from one sample sequenced in a study of CD8+ T cells in alopecia areata listed by TCRdb under 2018. The time point tag for this specimen amounts to: baseline before oral tofacitinib. The library relied on the immunoSEQ multiplex PCR assay. RNA was extracted from all samples and reverse transcribed into cDNA, which served as template for TCR sequencing. TCRdb's version of the immuneACCESS table is confined to in-frame rearrangements and falls short of the full clone set. An unresolved V gene accounts for under half of the shortfall where checked; the remainder is of unknown origin. The sample table holds about 130,000 clones, of which around 49% were seen once. Roughly a sixth of the sample is taken by the ten largest. The material was CD8+ T cells sorted from blood, obtained at week 0. The origin of the receptors is a human donor with alopecia areata.

The genes are TRBV9 and TRBJ1-1; TRBD1 aligns across 11 bases. V was clipped by 2 bases and J by 4 bases; unmatched bases: 4. Germline lookup yields CDR1 SGDLS and CDR2 YYNGEE. The CDR3 totals 15 residues. This chain's CDR3 is CASSVAGTGGTEAFF. The CDR3 DNA follows: TGTGCCAGCAGCGTGGCCGGGACAGGGGGCACTGAAGCTTTCTTT.

The chain carries TRBV7-3 and TRBJ2-1, with D possibly being TRBD1 or TRBD2 (5 bases each). CDR1 and CDR2 (germline): SGHTA, FQGTGA. There are 14 residues in the CDR3. Trimming pared 5 bases from V and 10 bases from J, leaving 18 bases between. CDR3 sequence: CASSLWVEGSEQFF. The CDR3 DNA follows: TGTGCCAGCAGCCTGTGGGTAGAGGGGAGCGAGCAGTTCTTC.

CDR3 DNA sequence: TGTGCCAGCCAGGGACAGGGTGTCGCCGGGGAGCTGTTTTTT. Encoded protein: CASQGQGVAGELFF. The chain is built from TRBV27 and TRBJ2-2, with 9 nucleotides matching TRBD1. In germline, CDR1 is MNHEY, CDR2 SMNVEV (reference sequence). This CDR3 region has 14 residues. V shed 8 bases and J 6 bases; nucleotides not matched to a gene: 7.

Only a few counts were recorded for this clone. CDR3 DNA: TGCAGCGTGTTACAGGGGCATAGTGAGCAGTTCTTC. It specifies CSVLQGHSEQFF. This chain connects TRBV29-1 to TRBJ2-1, with 7 positions matching TRBD1. V dropped 6 bases and J dropped 9; count of bases not matched to a gene: 8. Germline values: CDR1 SQVTM, CDR2 ANQGSEA. The CDR3 is 12 amino acids.

This clone was counted between two and nine times. The CDR3 coding sequence is TGTGCCAGCAGCCCCCCGTTCTTCGACACTGAAGCTTTCTTT. Translating it yields CASSPPFFDTEAFF. The V gene is TRBV7-9, the J gene TRBJ1-1, with D hard to call. V was shortened by 5 bases and J by 3 bases, with 13 bases between the two germline ends. Germline CDR1 and CDR2: SEHNR and FQNEAQ (reference sequence). This CDR3 is built from 14 residues.

CDR3 residues: CASSSGLTYYGYTF. The CDR3 DNA sequence: TGTGCCAGCAGTTCGGGTTTGACCTACTATGGCTACACCTTC. The chain employs TRBV27 and TRBJ1-2; D remains unclear. Germline CDR1 is MNHEY and CDR2 is SMNVEV (reference sequence). CDR3 length: 14 amino acids. Deletions cut 4 bases from V and 3 bases from J, with 12 bases between.

This chain connects TRBV5-1 to TRBJ2-1; perhaps TRBD2 as D (6 bases). The CDR3 is made up of 14 amino acids. Germline-derived CDR1 and CDR2 are SGHRS and YFSETQ. V was clipped by 1 base and J by 5 bases, with 10 bases between them. The DNA of the CDR3 is TGCGCCAGCAGCTTGCTTCCGGGGGACAATGAGCAGTTCTTC. Translated, it gives CASSLLPGDNEQFF.

This clone came up a few times. The chain is built from TRBV27 and TRBJ1-1; 7 bases agree with TRBD1. This CDR3 has 13 amino acids. Germline assignment: CDR1 MNHEY and CDR2 SMNVEV (reference sequence). The V gene end was trimmed by 5 bases and the J gene end by 3 bases; junction bases not matched to a gene: 3. The CDR3 DNA follows: TGTGCCAGCAGTCTAGACAGGGACACTGAAGCTTTCTTT. The encoded protein is CASSLDRDTEAFF.

This clone was counted between two and nine times. V gene TRBV6-6 combines with J gene TRBJ1-1, with D unclear. The germline V gene has CDR1 MNHNY and CDR2 SVGAGI (reference sequence). There are 12 residues in the CDR3. V lost 0 bases and J lost 7, with 6 bases in between. The CDR3 reads CASSYSQVEAFF. CDR3 in DNA: TGTGCCAGCAGTTACTCGCAGGTTGAAGCTTTCTTT.

The sample holds a few counts of this clone. The V and J genes are TRBV5-1 and TRBJ2-1; D may be TRBD1 or TRBD2 (6 bases each). This CDR3 spans 14 amino acids. Trimming left V 5 bases short and J 4 bases short, with 13 bases between. Germline loops: CDR1 SGHRS, CDR2 YFSETQ. The DNA of the CDR3 is TGCGCCAGCAGGCCGCGGGACAAGTACAATGAGCAGTTCTTC. This sequence encodes CASRPRDKYNEQFF.

This clone was counted a few times. The chain is built from TRBV5-8 and TRBJ1-6; D gene ambiguous. Germline V gene data show CDR1 as SGHTS and CDR2 as YDEGEE. The CDR3 is made up of 15 amino acids. Trimming pared 2 bases from V and 3 bases from J, leaving 9 bases between. CDR3 coding DNA: TGTGCCAGCAGCTTTCCCATAGGCTATAATTCACCCCTCCACTTT. Translation: CASSFPIGYNSPLHF.

The chain recombines TRBV5-1 with TRBJ1-1, with D possibly TRBD1 on 5 matching bases. The V end was cut by 4 bases, the J end by 1 base, with 8 bases between. The CDR3 is 13 amino acids. The germline V gene has CDR1 SGHRS and CDR2 YFSETQ. The CDR3 DNA is TGCGCCAGCAGCATGGGACCGAACACTGAAGCTTTCTTT. It translates to CASSMGPNTEAFF.

This sequence joins TRBV9 and TRBJ2-6; possibly TRBD1 for D (6 bases). In germline, CDR1 is SGDLS, CDR2 YYNGEE. The CDR3 consists of 18 residues. V lost 0 bases to trimming and J lost 0 bases, with 13 bases between them. The DNA for the CDR3 is TGTGCCAGCAGCGTAGGAGGACAGAAGAACTCTGGGGCCAACGTCCTGACTTTC. Protein: CASSVGGQKNSGANVLTF.

The chain is built from TRBV7-2 and TRBJ2-7; 8 bases match TRBD2. With 4 bases clipped from V and 0 bases from J, the junction kept 11 bases outside the gene matches. CDR1 is SGHTA and CDR2 is FQGNSA in the germline V gene. The CDR3 contains 17 residues. The CDR3 reads CASSWKGRTSHSYEQYF. The CDR3 DNA is TGTGCCAGCAGCTGGAAAGGGCGGACTAGCCACTCCTACGAGCAGTACTTC.

This clone came up a few times. The V gene is TRBV10-1, the J gene TRBJ2-7; D assignment may be TRBD1 or TRBD2 (7 bases each). Germline V gene data show CDR1 as WNHNN and CDR2 as SYGVQD (reference sequence). The ends were cut back, 10 bases at V and 6 bases at J, with 19 bases in the middle. This CDR3 is 13 amino acids long. The DNA of the CDR3 is TGCGCCACCCAGGGGGGGTCTTCGGGCGAGCAGTACTTC. Its protein is CATQGGSSGEQYF.

J is TRBJ1-1 and V is TRBV5-1; no clear D. Between the trimmed V and J ends, which lost 0 bases and 4 bases, there was a span of 16 bases. CDR3 length: 16 residues. Germline-derived CDR1 and CDR2 are SGHRS and YFSETQ. The CDR3 here is CASSLDRALAGTEAFF. DNA of the CDR3: TGCGCCAGCAGCTTGGATCGGGCCTTGGCGGGCACTGAAGCTTTCTTT.

V gene TRBV29-1 combines with J gene TRBJ1-2; TRBD1 is a possible D gene (6 bases). This CDR3 has 18 amino acids. Trimming pared 4 bases from V and 4 bases from J, leaving 28 bases between. CDR1 is SQVTM and CDR2 is ANQGSEA in the germline V gene. The CDR3 region is CSVGSELSKGVDLYGYTF. The CDR3 DNA reads as TGCAGCGTTGGTTCGGAGCTCAGTAAGGGGGTTGACCTCTATGGCTACACCTTC. Full variable domain (rest looked up from reference TRBV29-1 and TRBJ1-2): SAVISQKPSRDICQRGTSLTIQCQVDSQVTMMFWYRQQPGQSLTLIATANQGSEATYESGFVIDKFPISRPNLTFSTLTVSNMSPEDSSIYLCSVGSELSKGVDLYGYTFGSGTRLTVV.

The genes are TRBV29-1 and TRBJ2-1; no firm D call. V was trimmed by 3 bases and J by 8 bases, leaving 5 bases between them. The CDR3 is 10 amino acids. Germline assignment: CDR1 SQVTM and CDR2 ANQGSEA. The CDR3 DNA follows: TGCAGCGTTGACGAGGATGAGCAGTTCTTC. The encoded protein is CSVDEDEQFF.

There are many counts of this clone. The chain carries TRBV5-1 and TRBJ2-7; unclear D gene. Deletions cut 7 bases from V and 7 bases from J, with 21 bases between. CDR1 is SGHRS and CDR2 is YFSETQ in the germline V gene. The CDR3 totals 14 residues. CDR3 in DNA: TGCGCCAGCGGGCCTGGGCAGACCCCTAAAGAGCAGTACTTC. Translating it yields CASGPGQTPKEQYF.

The J gene is TRBJ1-2, the V gene TRBV29-1; D is ambiguous. V lost 6 bases to trimming and J lost 7 bases, with 12 bases between them. Germline V gives CDR1 SQVTM, CDR2 ANQGSEA. The CDR3 is 11 residues long. The CDR3 protein is CSVTTVAGYTF. The CDR3 coding sequence is TGCAGCGTCACTACGGTGGCTGGCTACACCTTC.

This rearrangement joins TRBV7-9 to TRBJ2-1; TRBD1 is a possible D gene (6 bases). V lost 5 bases and J lost 8, with 10 bases in between. Germline V gene sequence: CDR1 SEHNR, CDR2 FQNEAQ (reference sequence). There are 12 residues in the CDR3. CDR3 amino acids: CASSQTGDEQFF. The DNA for the CDR3 is TGTGCCAGCAGCCAGACAGGAGATGAGCAGTTCTTC.

This chain joins TRBV4-3 and TRBJ2-7; D tentatively fits TRBD1 or TRBD2 (5 bases each). Germline V gene data show CDR1 as LGHNA and CDR2 as YSLEER. This CDR3 region has 14 residues. Trimming cost V 4 bases and J 7 bases, with 17 bases left between them. The chain's CDR3 is CASSPGTHAEEQYF. Written as DNA, the CDR3 is TGCGCCAGCAGCCCGGGGACCCACGCTGAGGAGCAGTACTTC.

This clone was counted at least ten times. In the same sample, other DNA sequences code for this CDR3. This chain uses TRBV6-4 with TRBJ2-1; 7 bases are shared with TRBD2. Germline CDR1 reads MRHNA; CDR2 reads SNTAGT. The CDR3 has 14 amino acids. V gave up 0 bases and J gave up 4 bases; unmatched junction bases: 0. This chain's CDR3 is CASSDSGGYNEQFF. CDR3 DNA: TGTGCCAGCAGTGACTCGGGGGGGTACAATGAGCAGTTCTTC.

V and J are TRBV4-1 and TRBJ1-2; weak D call: TRBD1 (6 bases). Trimming pared 4 bases from V and 1 base from J, leaving 13 bases between. The CDR3 covers 15 residues. Germline V lookup: CDR1 MGHRA, CDR2 YSYEKL. DNA of the CDR3: TGCGCCAGCAGCCTCCAAGAGGGGGATAACTATGGCTACACCTTC. Translation gives CASSLQEGDNYGYTF.

This clone has just one count. The rearrangement links TRBV25-1 to TRBJ2-7, with D possibly being TRBD1 or TRBD2 (5 bases each). From germline, CDR1 is MGHDK and CDR2 SYGVNS. Trimming cost V 2 bases and J 4 bases, with 21 bases left between them. This CDR3 has 17 amino acids. The CDR3 sequence is CASSEGGEGLREYEQYF. CDR3 bases: TGTGCCAGCAGTGAAGGGGGTGAAGGGCTTCGTGAGTACGAGCAGTACTTC.

The chain recombines TRBV6-5 with TRBJ2-4, with D uncertain. Germline lookup yields CDR1 MNHEY and CDR2 SVGAGI. This CDR3 comprises 14 residues. V dropped 2 bases and J dropped 10 bases, with 15 bases sitting between them. The CDR3 protein is CASSYGSSLGIQYF. The DNA of the CDR3 is TGTGCCAGCAGTTACGGCTCCTCCTTAGGGATTCAGTACTTC.